This T cell receptor beta chain appears in the sequencing data of a study of blood T cell repertoires in COVID-19. Study background: T cells, B-cell-depleted T cells, or PBMCs supplied cDNA or gDNA.

Profiling relied on immunoSEQ multiplex PCR, and the TCRdb table lists in-frame clones only, not all of them. The table records 150,000 to 200,000 clones, around 85% of them present only once. The germline CDR1 and CDR2 sequences are LGHNA and YSLEER. J was trimmed by 5 bases and V by 1 base; bases with no gene match: 7. The CDR3 is 17 residues long. Sequencing was done on a sample of peripheral blood. The TCR was taken from a human donor in a cohort sampled during active COVID-19. The chain joins TRBV4-3 to TRBJ2-5, with TRBD2 matching 13 bases. CDR3 nucleotides: TGCGCCAGCAGCCAAGCCTCGACTAGCGGGGGGCGGGAGACCCAGTACTTC. Its translation is CASSQASTSGGRETQYF.